A single sample is the source of the 22 T cell receptor beta chains below, sequenced in a study of molecular identifiers for immune sequencing clone quantification (dated by TCRdb to the late 2010s). To prepare the library, PCR was applied. The reads were generated on a NextSeq 500. TCRdb passed the public sequencing reads through fastp at Q25 and MiXCR, retaining productive beta sequences. Every distinct CDR3 protein forms one entry, paired with its most common genes and DNA. The sample contains some 590,000 distinct CDR3 sequences, roughly 25% of them found a single time. About 0.81% of the sample goes to the ten largest clones. Sequencing was carried out using naive CD8+ T cells from blood, with Jurkat cell RNA spiked in. The sample's cell subset or site label, in plain terms: FACS-sorted CD8+CD4-CCR7+CD45RA+ naive T cells. These receptors were obtained from a human donor in good health. Some libraries in this study had Jurkat cell RNA spiked in.

The chain is built from TRBV4-1 and TRBJ2-1; D is unclear. Germline values: CDR1 MGHRA, CDR2 YSYEKL. The CDR3 is 15 residues long. Trimming removed 4 bases from V and 4 bases from J, with 14 bases in between. The CDR3 bases are TGCGCCAGCAGCCCCGGAGTCTCCGGATACAATGAGCAGTTCTTC. Its protein product is CASSPGVSGYNEQFF.

This clonotype has at least ten counts. CDR3 sequence: CASSPDSHEQYF. The CDR3 DNA sequence: TGTGCCAGCAGCCCGGACAGTCACGAGCAGTACTTC. The J gene is TRBJ2-7, the V gene TRBV6-6, with a weak D call TRBD1 (6 bases). The V and J ends lost 6 bases and 5 bases respectively, with 11 bases between them. The CDR3 is made up of 12 amino acids. Germline CDR1 and CDR2: MNHNY and SVGAGI (reference sequence).

This chain joins TRBV27 and TRBJ2-3; D gene unclear. CDR3 length: 14 amino acids. Germline loops: CDR1 MNHEY, CDR2 SMNVEV (reference sequence). The germline V and J ends were trimmed by 5 bases and 4 bases, with 13 bases remaining between them. The CDR3 coding sequence is TGTGCCAGCAGTGTCACCCAAATAGCAGATACGCAGTATTTT. Translated, it gives CASSVTQIADTQYF.

V and J are TRBV7-9 and TRBJ2-2, with D possibly TRBD2 on 5 matching bases. The germline V gene encodes CDR1 SEHNR and CDR2 FQNEAQ (reference sequence). Trimming pared 2 bases from V and 5 bases from J, leaving 9 bases between. This CDR3 region has 14 residues. CDR3: CASSLPTGTGELFF. The CDR3 DNA reads TGTGCCAGCAGCTTACCGACGGGGACCGGGGAGCTGTTTTTT.

The chain links TRBV4-3 to TRBJ2-3; TRBD2 is a possible D gene (5 bases). CDR3 length equals 15 residues. Germline lookup yields CDR1 LGHNA and CDR2 YSLEER. The germline V and J ends were trimmed by 4 bases and 1 base, with 12 bases remaining between them. The CDR3: CASSPRTGGTDTQYF. The DNA of the CDR3 is TGCGCCAGCAGCCCTAGAACCGGGGGCACAGATACGCAGTATTTT.

This clonotype was seen more than once but under ten times. The V gene is TRBV28, the J gene TRBJ2-5; 9 bases match TRBD1. V lost 0 bases, J lost 5 bases, and 7 bases stayed unmatched. The CDR3 runs 16 residues. Germline CDR1 reads MDHEN; CDR2 reads SYDVKM. The CDR3 DNA is TGTGCCAGCAGTTTATGGCTCACAGGGGGCTCCGAGACCCAGTACTTC. It encodes CASSLWLTGGSETQYF.

This clonotype was picked up a small number of times. J is TRBJ2-3 and V is TRBV27; D is possibly TRBD2 (6 bases). V was clipped by 2 bases and J by 5 bases, with 20 bases between them. CDR3 length equals 17 residues. From germline, CDR1 is MNHEY and CDR2 SMNVEV (reference sequence). The CDR3 DNA sequence: TGTGCCAGCAGTTTAGAGTACGCGGGGATGGTGGGAGATACGCAGTATTTT. It codes for CASSLEYAGMVGDTQYF.

This chain links TRBV7-6 with TRBJ2-5, with 8 bases aligning to TRBD2. The CDR3 sequence is 14 residues long. Germline loops: CDR1 SGHVS, CDR2 FNYEAQ. With V trimmed by 4 bases and J by 7 bases, 8 bases remained unmatched. The CDR3 nucleotides read TGTGCCAGCAGCTCCCAAAACGCGGGGGGGACCCAGTACTTC. Its protein product is CASSSQNAGGTQYF.

The chain combines TRBV10-3 with TRBJ1-4; D is undetermined. The CDR3 has 13 residues. Trimming cost V 0 bases and J 5 bases, with 4 bases left between them. Germline values: CDR1 ENHRY, CDR2 SYGVKD. The chain's CDR3 is CAISESPNEKLFF. Here the CDR3 DNA reads TGTGCCATCAGTGAGTCCCCCAATGAAAAACTGTTTTTT.

The J gene is TRBJ2-2, the V gene TRBV13; 9 bases are a match to TRBD2. This CDR3 has 15 amino acids. The V segment lost 3 bases and the J segment 7 bases; nucleotides outside the gene matches: 6. Germline lookup yields CDR1 PRHDT and CDR2 FYEKMQ (reference sequence). CDR3 DNA sequence: TGTGCCAGCAGCTTGACTAGCGGTCGAGGCGGGGAGCTGTTTTTT. This gives the protein CASSLTSGRGGELFF. Based on the CDR3 plus reference TRBV13 and TRBJ2-2, the full variable domain is AAGVIQSPRHLIKEKRETATLKCYPIPRHDTVYWYQQGPGQDPQFLISFYEKMQSDKGSIPDRFSAQQFSDYHSELNMSSLELGDSALYFCASSLTSGRGGELFFGEGSRLTVL.

Turning to this clonotype: Being one base from a much bigger clone, this may be a read error. The rearrangement uses TRBV20-1 and TRBJ2-7; 7 positions match TRBD2. The germline V gene encodes CDR1 DFQATT and CDR2 SNEGSKA (reference sequence). The CDR3 sequence is 13 residues long. With 6 bases clipped from V and 7 bases from J, the junction kept 12 bases outside the gene matches. This chain's CDR3 is CSARQRGAGEQYF. The CDR3 nucleotides are TGCAGTGCCCGTCAGCGGGGCGCGGGGGAGCAGTACTTC.

The chain employs TRBV7-8 and TRBJ2-5; 7 bases agree with TRBD2. V shed 0 bases and J 0 bases; nucleotides not matched to a gene: 13. Germline V gene lookup returns CDR1 SGHVS and CDR2 FQNEAQ. This CDR3 has 19 amino acids. The CDR3 DNA reads as TGTGCCAGCAGCTTAGCTGTTGGGTCTAGCGGATCGTACCAAGAGACCCAGTACTTC. This gives the protein CASSLAVGSSGSYQETQYF.

As for this clonotype: This sequence may be a read error, since a much larger clone differs from it by one base. V gene TRBV7-9 combines with J gene TRBJ1-5; D is undetermined. Per the germline V gene, CDR1 is SEHNR and CDR2 is FQNEAQ (reference sequence). The CDR3 extends over 11 amino acids. Here the CDR3 reads CASHGRKPLHF. For the CDR3, the DNA is TGTGCCAGCCATGGGAGGAAGCCCCTGCATTTT.

This clonotype occurred many times. This chain connects TRBV20-1 to TRBJ2-2; D ambiguous. The germline CDR1 and CDR2 sequences are DFQATT and SNEGSKA (reference sequence). V was trimmed by 4 bases and J by 4 bases, leaving 7 bases between them. The CDR3 consists of 12 residues. CDR3 region: CSANEFTGELFF. The CDR3 coding sequence is TGCAGTGCTAACGAATTCACCGGGGAGCTGTTTTTT.

This clonotype occurred many times. This rearrangement joins TRBV19 to TRBJ1-1; no reliable D call. Germline CDR1 and CDR2: LNHDA and SQIVND (reference sequence). V was clipped by 3 bases and J by 3 bases, with 11 bases between them. The CDR3 is made up of 14 amino acids. CDR3 sequence reads: CASSIAPLDTEAFF. In DNA, the CDR3 is TGTGCCAGTAGTATTGCGCCCCTGGACACTGAAGCTTTCTTT.

Concerning this clonotype: One base away lies a much larger clone, so this may be a sequencing read error. The chain is built from TRBV20-1 and TRBJ2-7; no firm D call. The CDR3 is made up of 13 amino acids. CDR1 is DFQATT and CDR2 is SNEGSKA in the germline V gene (reference sequence). V lost 5 bases and J 6 bases, leaving 17 bases between the germline ends. The CDR3 loop reads CSACGRSKPEQYF. CDR3 DNA: TGCAGTGCTTGTGGGCGGTCGAAGCCCGAGCAGTACTTC.

The chain uses TRBV7-3 and TRBJ2-2, with 13 nucleotides matching TRBD2. The CDR3 is 16 residues long. V shed 5 bases and J 6 bases; nucleotides not matched to a gene: 6. The germline gives CDR1 SGHTA, CDR2 FQGTGA. The CDR3 loop reads CASSAGLAGASGELFF. The DNA of the CDR3 is TGTGCCAGCAGCGCAGGACTAGCGGGAGCCTCCGGGGAGCTGTTTTTT.

The chain has TRBV20-1 and TRBJ1-5; D ambiguous. Trimming cost V 0 bases and J 1 base, with 7 bases left between them. The germline CDR1 and CDR2 sequences are DFQATT and SNEGSKA (reference sequence). This CDR3 region has 14 residues. CDR3 in DNA: TGCAGTGCTAGAGAGAGTGTGAGCAATCAGCCCCAGCATTTT. Translation: CSARESVSNQPQHF.

This clonotype was recorded many times. The V and J genes are TRBV3-1 and TRBJ2-3; D not resolved. Between the trimmed V and J ends, which lost 2 bases and 4 bases, there was a span of 7 bases. The CDR3 sequence is 13 residues long. Germline V gene sequence: CDR1 LGHDT, CDR2 YNNKEL (reference sequence). CDR3: CASSQSLPDTQYF. DNA for the CDR3: TGTGCCAGCAGCCAATCTCTCCCAGATACGCAGTATTTT.

Turning to this clonotype: A read error may be the cause here, since a much bigger clone is one base away. The chain links TRBV9 to TRBJ2-2; D gene uncertain. Trimming removed 6 bases at V and 4 bases at J, with 7 bases between. Germline lookup yields CDR1 SGDLS and CDR2 YYNGEE. The CDR3 has 12 amino acids. Here the CDR3 reads CASNVFTGELFF. In DNA, the CDR3 is TGTGCCAGCAACGTGTTCACCGGGGAGCTGTTTTTT.

This clonotype showed up many times. The chain has TRBV19 and TRBJ1-5; no firm D call. The ends were cut back, 11 bases at V and 3 bases at J, with 14 bases in the middle. The CDR3 runs to 13 residues. Germline values: CDR1 LNHDA, CDR2 SQIVND (reference sequence). In DNA, the CDR3 is TGTGCCGACGACTTGGGCCTCAATCAGCCCCAGCATTTT. This translates into CADDLGLNQPQHF.

This clonotype was counted between two and nine times. The genes are TRBV11-2 and TRBJ2-3, with 7 bases that match TRBD2. This CDR3 is 17 amino acids long. Trimming removed 5 bases from V and 2 bases from J; junction bases left unmatched: 13. The germline gives CDR1 SGHAT, CDR2 FQNNGV. CDR3 amino acids: CASSPSGGGAITDTQYF. The CDR3 bases are TGTGCCAGCAGCCCTAGCGGTGGGGGAGCTATCACAGATACGCAGTATTTT.